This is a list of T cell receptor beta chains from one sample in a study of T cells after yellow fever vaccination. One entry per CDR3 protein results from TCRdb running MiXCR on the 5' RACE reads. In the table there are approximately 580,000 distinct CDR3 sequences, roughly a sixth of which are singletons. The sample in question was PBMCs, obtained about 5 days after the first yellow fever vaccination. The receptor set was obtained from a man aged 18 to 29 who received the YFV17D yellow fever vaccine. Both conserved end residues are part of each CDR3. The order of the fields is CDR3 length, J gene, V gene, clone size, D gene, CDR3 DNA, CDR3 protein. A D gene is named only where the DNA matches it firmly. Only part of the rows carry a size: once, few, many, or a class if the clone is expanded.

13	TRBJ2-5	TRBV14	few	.	TGTGCCAGCCGGGACCAATCCCAAGAGACCCAGTACTTC	CASRDQSQETQYF
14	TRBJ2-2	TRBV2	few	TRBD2	TGTGCCAGCAGTGACCGGGGAGGGGCCGGGGAGCTGTTTTTT	CASSDRGGAGELFF
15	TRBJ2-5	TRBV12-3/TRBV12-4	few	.	TGTGCCAGCAGCCAGGTCCTCTGGGGCCAAGAGACCCAGTACTTC	CASSQVLWGQETQYF
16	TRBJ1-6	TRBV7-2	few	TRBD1	TGTGCCAGCAGCCCAGCGACAGGACAGGGCGAGTCACCCCTCCACTTT	CASSPATGQGESPLHF
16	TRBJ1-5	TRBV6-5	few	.	TGTGCCAGCAGTTACGGGGGGCCGGGGAGAGGACAGCCCCAGCATTTT	CASSYGGPGRGQPQHF
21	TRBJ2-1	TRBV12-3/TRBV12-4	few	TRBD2	TGTGCCAGCAGTTTTTCTCTCGGGCTAGCGGGGGGGGACGGCTCCTACAATGAGCAGTTCTTC	CASSFSLGLAGGDGSYNEQFF
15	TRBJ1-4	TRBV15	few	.	TGTGCCACCAGCAGAGGGTCGTCAACTAATGAAAAACTGTTTTTT	CATSRGSSTNEKLFF
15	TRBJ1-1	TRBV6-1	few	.	TGTGCCAGCAGTGAACAAGAAAACATGAACACTGAAGCTTTCTTT	CASSEQENMNTEAFF
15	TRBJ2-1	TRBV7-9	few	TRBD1	TGTGCCAGCAGCCAGGGACAGGGACATTACAATGAGCAGTTCTTC	CASSQGQGHYNEQFF
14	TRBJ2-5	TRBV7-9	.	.	TGTGCCAGCAGCCCAGGGGCCAGGAGGGAGACCCAGTACTTC	CASSPGARRETQYF
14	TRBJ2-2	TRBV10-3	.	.	TGTGCCACCCTGGGACTCACGAACACCGGGGAGCTGTTTTTT	CATLGLTNTGELFF
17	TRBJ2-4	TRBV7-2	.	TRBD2	TGTGCCAGCAGTCGACCCTCAGCGGGGGGGCCGAGGCACATTCAGTACTTC	CASSRPSAGGPRHIQYF
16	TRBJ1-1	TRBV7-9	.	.	TGTGCCAGCAGCTTACCCTTACCGCATATGAACACTGAAGCTTTCTTT	CASSLPLPHMNTEAFF
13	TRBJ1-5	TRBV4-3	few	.	TGCGCCAGCAGCCAATTAAGGGGGCAGCCCCAGCATTTT	CASSQLRGQPQHF
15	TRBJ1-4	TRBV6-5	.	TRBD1	TGTGCCAGCAGTTCTGGGACAGGACTGAATGAAAAACTGTTTTTT	CASSSGTGLNEKLFF
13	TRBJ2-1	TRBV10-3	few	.	TGTGCCATCAGTGAAGGGCAGAACAATGAGCAGTTCTTC	CAISEGQNNEQFF
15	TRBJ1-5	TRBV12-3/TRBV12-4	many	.	TGTGCCAGCAGCTCTCGGCCCACCCGCAATCAGCCCCAGCATTTT	CASSSRPTRNQPQHF
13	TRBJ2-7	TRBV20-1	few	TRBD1	TGCAGTTTCCTCCGGGACAGAGCCTACGAGCAGTACTTC	CSFLRDRAYEQYF
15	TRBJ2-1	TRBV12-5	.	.	TGTGCTAGTGGTGCGGGCAGGGCGTCAACCAATGAGCAGTTCTTC	CASGAGRASTNEQFF
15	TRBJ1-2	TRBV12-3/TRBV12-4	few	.	TGTGCCAGCAGCTATAGCGCCGGGACTAACTATGGCTACACCTTC	CASSYSAGTNYGYTF
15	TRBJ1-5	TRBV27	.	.	TGTGCCAGCATCTACACGGGGGCACGCAATCAGCCCCAGCATTTT	CASIYTGARNQPQHF
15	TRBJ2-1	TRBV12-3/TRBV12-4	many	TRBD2	TGTGCCAGCAGTCCCCGGACTAGCGGGAACAATGAGCAGTTCTTC	CASSPRTSGNNEQFF
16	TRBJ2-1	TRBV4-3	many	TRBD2	TGCGCCAGCAGCCAAGAGGAGGGACTAGAGTACAATGAGCAGTTCTTC	CASSQEEGLEYNEQFF
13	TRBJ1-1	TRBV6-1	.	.	TGTGCCAGCAATAGACAGGCGAACACTGAAGCTTTCTTT	CASNRQANTEAFF
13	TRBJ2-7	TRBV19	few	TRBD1	TGTGCCAGTAGTATCCAGGGGGCGTGGGAGCAGTACTTC	CASSIQGAWEQYF
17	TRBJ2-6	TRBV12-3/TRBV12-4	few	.	TGTGCCAGCTGTACAGGGTTCCCAAACTCTGGGGCCAACGTCCTGACTTTC	CASCTGFPNSGANVLTF
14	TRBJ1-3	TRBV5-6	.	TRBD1	TGTGCCAGCAGCCCCAGGGGGCGAAGAAACACCATATATTTT	CASSPRGRRNTIYF
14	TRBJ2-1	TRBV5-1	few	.	TGCGCCAGCAGCTTGGCGGGCAGGGTAAATGAGCAGTTCTTC	CASSLAGRVNEQFF
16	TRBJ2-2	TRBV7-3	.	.	TGTGCCAGCAGCTTAGATCCCCCCTTCGCGTCCGGGGAGCTGTTTTTT	CASSLDPPFASGELFF
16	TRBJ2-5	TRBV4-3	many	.	TGCGCCAGCAGCCAAGAGCTCAGCAACCCCATGGAGACCCAGTACTTC	CASSQELSNPMETQYF
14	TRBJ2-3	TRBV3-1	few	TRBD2	TGTGCCAGCAGCACGGGACTAGCATCAGATACGCAGTATTTT	CASSTGLASDTQYF
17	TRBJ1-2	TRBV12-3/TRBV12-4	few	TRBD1	TGTGCCAGCAGTTTAGCGCCGGGACAGGGGGCGAGTAGTGGCTACACCTTC	CASSLAPGQGASSGYTF
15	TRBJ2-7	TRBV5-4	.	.	TGTGCCAGCAGCTTGGTGGAGAAAAGCTCCTACGAGCAGTACTTC	CASSLVEKSSYEQYF
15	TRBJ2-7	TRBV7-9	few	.	TGTGCCAGCAGCCTAGACGGTGGGATCTTACACGAGCAGTACTTC	CASSLDGGILHEQYF
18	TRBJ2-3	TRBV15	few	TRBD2	TGTGCCACCAGCAGAGAGGGACTAGCGGGTTCTAGCACAGATACGCAGTATTTT	CATSREGLAGSSTDTQYF
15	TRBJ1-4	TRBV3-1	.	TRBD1	TGTGCCAGCAGCCTAATCACAGGGGGCGACGAAAAACTGTTTTTT	CASSLITGGDEKLFF
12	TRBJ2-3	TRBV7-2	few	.	TGTGCCAGCAGCGTGCCTAGAGATACGCAGTATTTT	CASSVPRDTQYF
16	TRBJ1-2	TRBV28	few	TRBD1	TGTGCCAGCAGTTCCCCTCCCGGGACAGGGGTAGGTGGCTACACCTTC	CASSSPPGTGVGGYTF
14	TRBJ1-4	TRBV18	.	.	TGTGCCAGCTCAAGGGTCGGACCAAATGAAAAACTGTTTTTT	CASSRVGPNEKLFF
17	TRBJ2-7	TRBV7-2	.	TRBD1	TGTGCCAGCAGCTTAGGAGGGACAGGGGGTAATACCTACGAGCAGTACTTC	CASSLGGTGGNTYEQYF
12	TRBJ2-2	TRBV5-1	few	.	TGCGCCAGCAGCACGACAGTCGGGGAGCTGTTTTTT	CASSTTVGELFF
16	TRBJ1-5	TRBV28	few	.	TGTGCCAGCAGTTTAGGGGGTTTACGGAACAATCAGCCCCAGCATTTT	CASSLGGLRNNQPQHF
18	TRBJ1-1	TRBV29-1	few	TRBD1	TGCAGCGCCTTTTTACTCAGACAGGGGGTGCCTATGAACACTGAAGCTTTCTTT	CSAFLLRQGVPMNTEAFF
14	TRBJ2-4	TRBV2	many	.	TGTGCCAGCAGTGACTGGGCAGCCAAAAACATTCAGTACTTC	CASSDWAAKNIQYF
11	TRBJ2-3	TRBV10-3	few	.	TGTGCCATCAGGAGAGAAGATACGCAGTATTTT	CAIRREDTQYF
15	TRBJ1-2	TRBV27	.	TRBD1	TGTGCCAGCAGTTTGTGGGACAGGGGATTCTATGGCTACACCTTC	CASSLWDRGFYGYTF